The 10 T cell receptor beta chains presented below share a single source sample, sequenced in a study of blood T cell repertoires in COVID-19. This table comes from immunoSEQ multiplex PCR, and its TCRdb copy is limited to in-frame clones, with some not included. The sample records about 440,000 clones, 90% being singletons. The sequenced sample was PBMCs or T cells enriched from blood (not recorded which). Every receptor here comes from a young man who had recovered from COVID-19.

V gene TRBV2 combines with J gene TRBJ2-3; D is possibly TRBD2 (5 bases). The germline V gene has CDR1 SNHLY and CDR2 FYNNEI. Between the trimmed V and J ends, which lost 4 bases and 2 bases, there was a span of 13 bases. The CDR3 consists of 15 residues. CDR3 region: CASSGAGGYTDTQYF. The CDR3 DNA follows: TGTGCCAGCAGTGGGGCAGGCGGGTACACAGATACGCAGTATTTT.

The CDR3 region is CAVGSWLGSYGYTF. The CDR3 DNA reads as TGTGCCGTAGGGAGTTGGCTGGGAAGCTATGGCTACACCTTC. The V gene is TRBV5-8, the J gene TRBJ1-2, with D unresolved. This CDR3 has 14 amino acids. The germline CDR1 and CDR2 sequences are SGHTS and YDEGEE. The V end lost 10 bases, the J end lost 4 bases, and 20 bases lay between the germline ends.

The gene calls are TRBV11-2 and TRBJ2-7, with 9 positions matching TRBD2. Germline values: CDR1 SGHAT, CDR2 FQNNGV. The length of the CDR3 is 17 residues. J lost 1 base, V lost 1 base, and 8 bases had no gene match. The CDR3 DNA reads as TGTGCCAGCAGCTTAGGCTATAGCGGGAGAGGGTCCTACGAGCAGTACTTC. This translates into CASSLGYSGRGSYEQYF.

The V and J genes are TRBV9 and TRBJ2-5; possible D gene TRBD2, 6 bases. With 0 bases removed from V and 3 bases from J, the gap between germline ends came to 15 bases. CDR3 size: 16 residues. CDR1 and CDR2 from the germline V gene are SGDLS and YYNGEE. The CDR3 region is CASSVGGRTVKETQYF. CDR3 DNA: TGTGCCAGCAGCGTAGGTGGGAGGACGGTAAAAGAGACCCAGTACTTC. Drawing the rest from reference TRBV9 and TRBJ2-5, the complete variable domain is DSGVTQTPKHLITATGQRVTLRCSPRSGDLSVYWYQQSLDQGLQFLIQYYNGEERAKGNILERFSAQQFPDLHSELNLSSLELGDSALYFCASSVGGRTVKETQYFGPGTRLLVL.

The gene calls are TRBV25-1 and TRBJ1-4, with D possibly being TRBD1 (6 bases). Trimming shortened V by 4 bases and J by 4 bases, and 10 bases separated the two germline ends. The CDR3 is 14 amino acids. The germline CDR1 and CDR2 sequences are MGHDK and SYGVNS. Here the CDR3 reads CASSAGQFNEKLFF. Written as DNA, the CDR3 is TGTGCCAGCAGTGCCGGACAGTTTAATGAAAAACTGTTTTTT.

The chain carries TRBV3-1 (or the pseudogene TRBV3-2) and TRBJ1-1; 7 bases fit TRBD1. Unmatched junction bases numbered 5, after V lost 3 bases and J lost 4 bases. Per the germline V gene, CDR1 is LGHDT and CDR2 is YNNKEL (reference sequence). The CDR3 loop spans 14 amino acids. The CDR3 region has the DNA TGTGCCAGCAGCCAGGGACAGACCATCACTGAAGCTTTCTTT. The encoded protein is CASSQGQTITEAFF.

The chain links TRBV4-1 to TRBJ2-4; TRBD2 matches at 7 bases. Per the germline V gene, CDR1 is MGHRA and CDR2 is YSYEKL. Unmatched junction bases numbered 4, after V lost 1 base and J lost 7 bases. The CDR3 extends over 14 amino acids. CDR3 protein: CASSQAASGNIQYF. DNA of the CDR3: TGCGCCAGCAGCCAAGCAGCTAGCGGTAACATTCAGTACTTC.

V usage is TRBV19 and J usage is TRBJ1-5, with D possibly TRBD1 on 5 matching bases. The germline V gene encodes CDR1 LNHDA and CDR2 SQIVND (reference sequence). The CDR3 sequence is 15 residues long. Trimming cost V 2 bases and J 0 bases, with 8 bases left between them. The CDR3 DNA sequence: TGTGCCAGTAGTATATCAGGGAATAGCAATCAGCCCCAGCATTTT. Protein product: CASSISGNSNQPQHF.

The gene calls are TRBV7-2 and TRBJ1-3; no reliable D call. V gave up 0 bases and J gave up 0 bases, with 6 bases separating them. This CDR3 has 15 residues. CDR1 is SGHTA and CDR2 is FQGNSA in the germline V gene. This chain's CDR3 is CASSLALSSGNTIYF. In DNA, the CDR3 is TGTGCCAGCAGCTTAGCCTTGAGCTCTGGAAACACCATATATTTT.

The chain employs TRBV5-1 and TRBJ2-5; 8 bases match TRBD1. Germline CDR1 is SGHRS and CDR2 is YFSETQ. There are 16 residues in the CDR3. V trimming: 4 bases; J trimming: 2 bases; junction bases outside the gene matches: 10. Written as DNA, the CDR3 is TGCGCCAGCAGCCCGGCCGGGACAGGATTACAAGAGACCCAGTACTTC. It codes for CASSPAGTGLQETQYF.